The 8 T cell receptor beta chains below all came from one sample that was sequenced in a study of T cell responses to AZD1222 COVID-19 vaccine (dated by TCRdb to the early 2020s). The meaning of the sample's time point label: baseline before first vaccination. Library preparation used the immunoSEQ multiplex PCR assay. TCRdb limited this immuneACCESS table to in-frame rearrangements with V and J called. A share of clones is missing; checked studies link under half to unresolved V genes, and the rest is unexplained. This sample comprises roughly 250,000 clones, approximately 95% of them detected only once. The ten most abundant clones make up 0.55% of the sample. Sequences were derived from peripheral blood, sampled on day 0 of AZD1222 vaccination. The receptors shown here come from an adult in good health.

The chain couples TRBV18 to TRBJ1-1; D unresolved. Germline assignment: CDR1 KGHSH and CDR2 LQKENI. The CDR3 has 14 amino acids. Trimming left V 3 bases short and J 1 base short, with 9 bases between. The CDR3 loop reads CASSPSPKNTEAFF. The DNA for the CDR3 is TGTGCCAGCTCACCCAGTCCGAAGAACACTGAAGCTTTCTTT.

CDR3 sequence: CASSLFTGELFF. The CDR3 region has the DNA TGTGCCAGCAGCTTGTTTACCGGGGAGCTGTTTTTT. The chain combines TRBV5-5 with TRBJ2-2; D remains unclear. Germline V gene sequence: CDR1 SGHKS, CDR2 YYEKEE (reference sequence). Deletions cut 1 base from V and 5 bases from J, with 3 bases between. CDR3 length: 12 amino acids.

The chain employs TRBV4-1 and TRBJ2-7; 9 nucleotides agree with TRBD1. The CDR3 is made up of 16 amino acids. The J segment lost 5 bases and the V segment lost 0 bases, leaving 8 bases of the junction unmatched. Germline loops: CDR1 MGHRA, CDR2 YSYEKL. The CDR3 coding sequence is TGCGCCAGCAGCCAAGATCGTTGGACAGGGGTAAACGAGCAGTACTTC. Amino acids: CASSQDRWTGVNEQYF.

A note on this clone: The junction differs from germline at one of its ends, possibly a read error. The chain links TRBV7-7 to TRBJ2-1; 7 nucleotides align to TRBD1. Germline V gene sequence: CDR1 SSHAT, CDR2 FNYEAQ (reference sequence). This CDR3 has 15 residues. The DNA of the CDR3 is TGTGCTAGCAGCGCCGGGACAGCCTCCTACAATGAGCAGTTCTTC. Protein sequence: CASSAGTASYNEQFF. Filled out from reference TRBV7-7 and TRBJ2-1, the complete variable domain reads GAGVSQSPRYKVTKRGQDVTLRCDPISSHATLYWYQQALGQGPEFLTYFNYEAQPDKSGLPSDRFSAERPEGSISTLTIQRTEQRDSAMYRCASSAGTASYNEQFFGPGTRLTVL.

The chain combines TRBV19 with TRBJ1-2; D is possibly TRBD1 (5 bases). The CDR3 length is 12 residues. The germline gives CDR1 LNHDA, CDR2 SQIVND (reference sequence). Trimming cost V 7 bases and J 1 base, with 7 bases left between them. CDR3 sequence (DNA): TGTGCCAGTATGGGGCTTAACTATGGCTACACCTTC. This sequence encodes CASMGLNYGYTF. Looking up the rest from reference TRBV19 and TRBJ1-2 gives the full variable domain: DGGITQSPKYLFRKEGQNVTLSCEQNLNHDAMYWYRQDPGQGLRLIYYSQIVNDFQKGDIAEGYSVSREKKESFPLTVTSAQKNPTAFYLCASMGLNYGYTFGSGTRLTVV.

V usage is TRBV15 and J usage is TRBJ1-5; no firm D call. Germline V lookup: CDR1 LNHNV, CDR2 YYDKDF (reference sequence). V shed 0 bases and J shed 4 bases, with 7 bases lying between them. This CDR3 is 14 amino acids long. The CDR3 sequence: CATSREAGNQPQHF. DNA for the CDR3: TGTGCCACCAGCAGAGAGGCTGGGAATCAGCCCCAGCATTTT.

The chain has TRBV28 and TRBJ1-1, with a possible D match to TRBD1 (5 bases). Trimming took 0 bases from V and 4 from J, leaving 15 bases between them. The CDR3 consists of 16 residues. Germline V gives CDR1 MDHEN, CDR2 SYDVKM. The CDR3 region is CASSLWFGGEGTEAFF. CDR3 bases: TGTGCCAGCAGTTTATGGTTTGGAGGGGAAGGCACTGAAGCTTTCTTT.

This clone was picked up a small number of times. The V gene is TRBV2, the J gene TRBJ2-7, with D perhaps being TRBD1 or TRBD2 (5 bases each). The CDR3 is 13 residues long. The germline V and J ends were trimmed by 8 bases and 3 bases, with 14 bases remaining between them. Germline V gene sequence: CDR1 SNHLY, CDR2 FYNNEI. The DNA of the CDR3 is TGTGCCAGCTCGAGGGGTTCTGACTACGAGCAGTACTTC. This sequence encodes CASSRGSDYEQYF. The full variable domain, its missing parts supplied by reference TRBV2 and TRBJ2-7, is EPEVTQTPSHQVTQMGQEVILRCVPISNHLYFYWYRQILGQKVEFLVSFYNNEISEKSEIFDDQFSVERPDGSNFTLKIRSTKLEDSAMYFCASSRGSDYEQYFGPGTRLTVT.